This TCR beta chain was sequenced in a study of CD8+CD57+ T cells in acquired aplastic anemia. Overall study: Yields of DNA that came from sorted CD4+ and CD8+ cells averaged around 3 ug.

Deletions cut 5 bases from V and 3 bases from J, with 8 bases between. The CDR3 has 13 amino acids. Germline V CDR1 and CDR2: MNHNS, SASEGT. TCR beta VDJ and CDR3 were profiled, and genomic DNA was the template. TCRdb analysed the reads with MiXCR anew, one entry per CDR3 protein. The sample shows 350,000 to 450,000 distinct CDR3 sequences, 65% to 75% of them seen only once. V usage is TRBV6-1 and J usage is TRBJ1-5, with D unclear. The specimen sequenced was sorted CD4+, CD8+, or CD8+CD57+ T cells (not recorded which) from PBMCs. The source is a human donor in good health, serving as a control. This CDR3 reads CASSQVLNQPQHF. CDR3 bases: TGTGCCAGCAGTCAAGTTCTCAATCAGCCCCAGCATTTT.